This paragraph covers one T cell receptor beta chain sequence. CDR3 length: 13 amino acids. Trimming removed 9 bases from V and 3 bases from J, with 12 bases in between. The sample belongs to a study of identical twins. From the 5' RACE reads, TCRdb called clonotypes with MiXCR, one entry per CDR3 protein. This sample has about 1.7 million distinct CDR3 sequences; roughly a third occur once, and the top ten carry about 0.27%. The receptor was isolated from a newborn girl in good health. Sequencing used cord blood. The chain combines TRBV12-3 or TRBV12-4 with TRBJ1-5; possibly TRBD1 for D (5 bases). The CDR3 protein is CASTTGANQPQHF. CDR3 nucleotide sequence: TGTGCCAGTACAACAGGTGCCAATCAGCCCCAGCATTTT.